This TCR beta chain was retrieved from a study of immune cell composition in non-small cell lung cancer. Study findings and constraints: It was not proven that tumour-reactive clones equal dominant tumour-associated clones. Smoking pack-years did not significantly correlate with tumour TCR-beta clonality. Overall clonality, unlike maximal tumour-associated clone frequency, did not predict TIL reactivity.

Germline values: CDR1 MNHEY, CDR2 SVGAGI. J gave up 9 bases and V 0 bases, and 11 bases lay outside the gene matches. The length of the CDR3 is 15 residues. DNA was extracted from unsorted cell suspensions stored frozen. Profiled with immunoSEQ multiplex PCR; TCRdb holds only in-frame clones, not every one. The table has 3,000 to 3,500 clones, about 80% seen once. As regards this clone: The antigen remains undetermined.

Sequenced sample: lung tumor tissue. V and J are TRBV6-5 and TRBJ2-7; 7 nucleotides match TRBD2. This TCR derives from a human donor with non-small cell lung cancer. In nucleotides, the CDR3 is TGTGCCAGCAGTTACTCGATAAAGGGGAGGGCAGGGCAGTACTTC. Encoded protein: CASSYSIKGRAGQYF.